The 23 T cell receptor beta chains below come from one sample, sequenced in a study of blood T cell repertoires in COVID-19. Assay: immunoSEQ multiplex PCR; the TCRdb copy retains only in-frame clones and omits some. The table records 300,000 to 350,000 clones, roughly 88% of them present only once. Sample: PBMCs or T cells enriched from blood (not recorded which). These receptors were obtained from a man aged 25-40 years who had recovered from COVID-19.

The V and J genes are TRBV5-8 and TRBJ2-1, with a tentative D call TRBD1 (5 bases). Germline assignment: CDR1 SGHTS and CDR2 YDEGEE. The CDR3 runs to 13 residues. The V end was cut by 2 bases, the J end by 4 bases, with 7 bases between. The CDR3 is CASSFRVYNEQFF. The CDR3 nucleotides read TGTGCCAGCAGCTTCAGGGTATACAATGAGCAGTTCTTC.

The chain links TRBV6-5 to TRBJ1-1; D is undetermined. The CDR3 is 14 residues long. Germline V gene data show CDR1 as MNHEY and CDR2 as SVGAGI. Trimming left V 0 bases short and J 8 bases short, with 13 bases between. The CDR3 is CASSYSAGSSEAFF. Here the CDR3 DNA reads TGTGCCAGCAGTTACTCCGCAGGATCATCGGAAGCTTTCTTT.

The chain links TRBV10-3 to TRBJ1-1; no reliable D call. From germline, CDR1 is ENHRY and CDR2 SYGVKD. Trimming took 3 bases from V and 8 from J, leaving 16 bases between them. The CDR3 extends over 14 amino acids. This chain's CDR3 is CAISDVDWYPEAFF. CDR3 bases: TGTGCCATCAGTGACGTGGACTGGTACCCGGAAGCTTTCTTT.

The chain has TRBV7-2 and TRBJ2-7; possible D gene TRBD1, 5 bases. The germline V gene has CDR1 SGHTA and CDR2 FQGNSA. Trimming removed 4 bases from V and 1 base from J, with 11 bases in between. This CDR3 has 14 residues. CDR3 coding DNA: TGTGCCAGCAGCTCCCAGGGAAAGTCCTACGAGCAGTACTTC. Translating gives CASSSQGKSYEQYF.

The CDR3 loop is CASSRDRSSYNEQFF. Here the CDR3 DNA reads TGTGCCAGCAGCCGCGACAGGAGCTCCTACAATGAGCAGTTCTTC. This chain joins TRBV5-6 and TRBJ2-1; tentatively, D is TRBD1 (6 bases). V was clipped by 4 bases and J by 0 bases, with 11 bases between them. The CDR3 covers 15 residues. Germline CDR1 and CDR2: SGHDT and YYEEEE.

The rearrangement uses TRBV12-3 or TRBV12-4 and TRBJ1-2, with a possible D match to TRBD1 (6 bases). Deletions cut 5 bases from V and 14 bases from J, with 15 bases between. The CDR3 spans 11 residues. This CDR3 reads CASSLRQAKTF. The CDR3 DNA reads TGTGCCAGCAGTCTTAGACAGGCAAAAACCTTC.

The DNA for the CDR3 is TGTGCCAGCAGCCAAGAGTGGGCTAGCGGGGGGGCCGGCCAAGAGACCCAGTACTTC. Translating gives CASSQEWASGGAGQETQYF. The rearrangement links TRBV3-1 (or the pseudogene TRBV3-2) to TRBJ2-5; 12 bases match TRBD2. Germline CDR1 is LGHDT and CDR2 is YNNKEL (reference sequence). Trimming at V came to 0 bases and at J to 1 base, leaving 9 bases not matched to a gene. The CDR3 runs to 19 residues.

This clone showed up just once. The chain carries TRBV19 and TRBJ2-5; 11 bases agree with TRBD1. The CDR3 totals 16 residues. The germline V gene encodes CDR1 LNHDA and CDR2 SQIVND (reference sequence). The V segment lost 3 bases and the J segment 7 bases; nucleotides outside the gene matches: 10. The CDR3 DNA sequence: TGTGCCAGTAGTATGTCCGGGACAGGGGGGTTTGGGACCCAGTACTTC. Amino acids: CASSMSGTGGFGTQYF.

This rearrangement joins TRBV7-2 to TRBJ1-5, with D tentatively TRBD1 (6 bases). Germline V lookup: CDR1 SGHTA, CDR2 FQGNSA. The CDR3 totals 13 residues. Trimming pared 3 bases from V and 16 bases from J, leaving 19 bases between. CDR3 DNA: TGTGCCAGCAGCTTCCACCACGGACAGCCACGACATTTT. Protein sequence: CASSFHHGQPRHF.

The chain uses TRBV6-5 and TRBJ2-7; 10 bases match TRBD1. From germline, CDR1 is MNHEY and CDR2 SVGAGI. The CDR3 extends over 14 amino acids. V gave up 6 bases and J gave up 4 bases; unmatched junction bases: 6. The CDR3 DNA follows: TGTGCCAGCAGCCTGACAGGGGGCAAGTACGAGCAGTACTTC. This sequence encodes CASSLTGGKYEQYF.

The sample holds one count of this clone. The gene calls are TRBV13 and TRBJ2-5, with D possibly being TRBD1 (7 bases). Trimming pared 3 bases from V and 4 bases from J, leaving 15 bases between. There are 15 residues in the CDR3. Per the germline V gene, CDR1 is PRHDT and CDR2 is FYEKMQ (reference sequence). CDR3 nucleotides: TGTGCCAGCAGCTTTGAGGGGGCCGGGGGAGAGACCCAGTACTTC. Its protein product is CASSFEGAGGETQYF.

This sequence joins TRBV6-5 and TRBJ2-7, with unresolved D. Per germline, CDR1 MNHEY and CDR2 SVGAGI. V lost 1 base and J lost 1, with 8 bases in between. The CDR3 runs 14 residues. The CDR3, as DNA: TGTGCCAGCAGTTACTACTACGGATCCTACGAGCAGTACTTC. Amino acids: CASSYYYGSYEQYF.

The genes are TRBV24-1 and TRBJ1-5; no clear D. With 1 base removed from V and 7 bases from J, the gap between germline ends came to 10 bases. In germline, CDR1 is KGHDR, CDR2 SFDVKD. The CDR3 is 14 amino acids. The CDR3 protein is CATSDFSEAQPQHF. CDR3 nucleotides: TGTGCCACCAGTGATTTTTCGGAGGCCCAGCCCCAGCATTTT.

The genes are TRBV7-9 and TRBJ2-2; weak D call: TRBD1 (5 bases). Trimming took off 5 bases at V and 5 bases at J, with 9 bases between the two ends. Germline CDR1 is SEHNR and CDR2 is FQNEAQ (reference sequence). CDR3 size: 13 residues. As DNA, the CDR3 is TGTGCCAGCAGCGGCAGGGTTACCGGGGAGCTGTTTTTT. It is translated as CASSGRVTGELFF.

V is TRBV24-1 and J is TRBJ2-7; D possibly corresponds to TRBD1 (5 bases). There are 13 residues in the CDR3. CDR1 KGHDR and CDR2 SFDVKD come from the germline V gene. The V end was cut by 0 bases, the J end by 3 bases, with 5 bases between. The CDR3 coding sequence is TGTGCCACCAGTGATTTGACAGGCTACGAGCAGTACTTC. Residues: CATSDLTGYEQYF.

The chain has TRBV7-5 and TRBJ1-5; the table's D call, TRBD1, has no DNA check behind it. TRBV7-5 is a pseudogene segment. This CDR3 contains 15 residues. The CDR3 sequence is CVRSLAKGGNQPQHF. The CDR3 DNA reads as TGTGTCAGAAGCTTAGCGAAGGGGGGCAATCAGCCCCAGCATTTT.

About this clone: One end of the junction does not line up with germline, which may come from a read error. The chain's CDR3 is CASSHRAVSGNTIYF. CDR3 coding DNA: TGTGCCAGTTCACACCGAGCCGTTTCTGGAAACACCATATATTTT. The chain carries TRBV18 and TRBJ1-3; D is undetermined. Germline CDR1 reads KGHSH; CDR2 reads LQKENI. The CDR3 contains 15 residues.

The chain links TRBV29-1 to TRBJ2-1; possible D gene TRBD2, 5 bases. This CDR3 contains 15 residues. Deletions cut 6 bases from V and 4 bases from J, with 19 bases between. Germline assignment: CDR1 SQVTM and CDR2 ANQGSEA. The CDR3 nucleotides read TGCAGCGTCGGCGGCAACGAGGGAAGATACAATGAGCAGTTCTTC. Residues: CSVGGNEGRYNEQFF.

The chain carries TRBV4-1 and TRBJ1-1, with D possibly TRBD1 on 5 matching bases. V shed 6 bases and J shed 4 bases, with 18 bases lying between them. The germline V gene has CDR1 MGHRA and CDR2 YSYEKL. This CDR3 has 15 residues. The CDR3 sequence: CASRPGGGYGTEAFF. The CDR3 DNA is TGCGCCAGCAGGCCCGGCGGGGGTTACGGCACTGAAGCTTTCTTT.

The chain couples TRBV28 to TRBJ1-2; 8 bases are a match to TRBD1. The CDR3 extends over 14 amino acids. V was clipped by 2 bases and J by 7 bases; unmatched bases: 6. Germline V gives CDR1 MDHEN, CDR2 SYDVKM. This chain's CDR3 is CASSLRTGFGGYTF. The CDR3 bases are TGTGCCAGCAGTTTAAGGACAGGGTTTGGTGGCTACACCTTC.

This chain connects TRBV5-1 to TRBJ1-6; weak D call: TRBD1 (5 bases). Trimming took 0 bases from V and 9 from J, leaving 10 bases between them. The CDR3 sequence is 14 residues long. Looked up from germline, CDR1 is SGHRS and CDR2 is YFSETQ. Written as DNA, the CDR3 is TGCGCCAGCAGCTTGGCAGGGTCGAGTTCACCCCTCCACTTT. Its protein product is CASSLAGSSSPLHF.

V gene TRBV9 combines with J gene TRBJ1-2; D call uncertain. CDR1 and CDR2 (germline): SGDLS, YYNGEE. This CDR3 is built from 15 residues. Trimming took off 0 bases at V and 2 bases at J, with 11 bases between the two ends. CDR3 in DNA: TGTGCCAGCAGCGTAGCTATGAGTCTGAACTATGGCTACACCTTC. Translating it yields CASSVAMSLNYGYTF.

The chain couples TRBV9 to TRBJ1-2; 8 bases line up with TRBD1. This CDR3 contains 14 residues. Trimming took 3 bases from V and 6 from J; bases not matched to a gene: 7. Germline V CDR1 and CDR2: SGDLS, YYNGEE. The CDR3 loop is CASSARGQENGYTF. CDR3 in DNA: TGTGCCAGCAGCGCGCGGGGACAGGAAAATGGCTACACCTTC.